This T cell receptor (beta chain) was sequenced in a study of glioma-infiltrating T cells. Regarding the study as a whole: Tissue and blood shared very few CDR3 sequences. Non-neoplastic patients had below-expected tissue-blood divergence, while all gliomas exceeded expectation.

This clonotype showed up many times. Antigen: not known. The iRepertoire nested amplicon-rescue multiplex PCR amplified TCR alpha and beta CDR3s from RNA. Each CDR3 protein gets one entry after TCRdb re-called the multiplex PCR reads with MiXCR. The sample lists 45,000 or so distinct CDR3 sequences; about 22% were seen once. The CDR3 is 15 amino acids. V lost 0 bases and J lost 2, with 13 bases in between. Germline V gives CDR1 DFQATT, CDR2 SNEGSKA (reference sequence). Sample: glioma tissue, nonneoplastic brain tissue, or PBMCs (not recorded which). The sequence derives from a human donor with low-grade glioma or glioblastoma, undergoing nonglioma brain surgery, or in good health (not recorded which). The genes are TRBV20-1 and TRBJ1-2; D uncertain. The CDR3 DNA follows: TGCAGTGCTAGAGATGGGCCGGCAGCCAACTATGGCTACACCTTC. Protein sequence: CSARDGPAANYGYTF.